These 31 T cell receptor beta chains came from one sample sequenced in a study of vaccination effects on CD4 cells after COVID-19. CD4+ T cells specific for antigen were expanded with viral peptide pools by the ViraFEST assay before sequencing. At the end of roughly 9 days of culture, CD4+ T cells were isolated. The study found no prior SARS-CoV-2 infection in the vaccine recipients, who tested negative for nucleocapsid antibodies. Clones were read by immunoSEQ multiplex PCR, and TCRdb kept only the in-frame ones, dropping some. The sample lists roughly 63,000 clones, over 70% occurring once. For these TCRs, the target antigens are not known. The material was CD4+ T cells from PBMCs cultured with HCoV-OC43 spike peptides, obtained before COVID-19 vaccination. Described subset: HCoV-OC43 spike overlapping peptide pool stimulation. All receptors come from a human donor who received a COVID-19 vaccine.

The CDR3, as DNA: TGTGCCATCAGTGCGGGTCCGAGCTACAATGAGCAGTTCTTC. Protein sequence: CAISAGPSYNEQFF. The chain has TRBV10-3 and TRBJ2-1, with no clear D. This CDR3 contains 14 residues. Trimming shortened V by 4 bases and J by 3 bases, and 10 bases separated the two germline ends. CDR1 ENHRY and CDR2 SYGVKD come from the germline V gene.

This CDR3 is CASSQDSGDTQYF. CDR3 bases: TGTGCCAGCAGCCAGGACAGCGGGGATACGCAGTATTTT. The chain uses TRBV7-9 and TRBJ2-3; either TRBD1 or TRBD2 may fit D (6 bases each). The V and J ends lost 5 bases and 6 bases respectively, with 12 bases between them. The germline V gene encodes CDR1 SEHNR and CDR2 FQNEAQ (reference sequence). The CDR3 is 13 amino acids.

The chain uses TRBV7-7 and TRBJ2-1; 8 nucleotides match TRBD2. Germline V gene sequence: CDR1 SSHAT, CDR2 FNYEAQ (reference sequence). This CDR3 spans 14 amino acids. V lost 1 base and J lost 8; bases outside the gene matches: 4. The CDR3 DNA is TGTGCCAGCAGCTTAGGACTAGCGTCGGATGAGCAGTTCTTC. Its translation: CASSLGLASDEQFF.

The chain has TRBV30 and TRBJ1-4; D call uncertain. CDR1 GTSNPN and CDR2 SVGIG come from the germline V gene (reference sequence). Trimming pared 2 bases from V and 5 bases from J, leaving 6 bases between. The CDR3 covers 12 residues. The CDR3 region has the DNA TGTGCCTGGAGTTTCGGAAATGAAAAACTGTTTTTT. Encoded protein: CAWSFGNEKLFF.

There are a few counts of this clone. The CDR3 bases are TGTGCCAGTAGCTCGATACGAGGGGGGGGAGAGACCCAGTACTTC. It encodes CASSSIRGGGETQYF. The chain recombines TRBV19 with TRBJ2-5, with TRBD2 as a possible D gene (7 bases). Trimming took off 6 bases at V and 4 bases at J, with 18 bases between the two ends. Germline CDR1 LNHDA, CDR2 SQIVND (reference sequence). CDR3 length: 15 residues.

The rearrangement joins TRBV2 to TRBJ2-1, with 8 bases matching TRBD2. Per the germline V gene, CDR1 is SNHLY and CDR2 is FYNNEI. Germline trimming cut 6 bases from V and 3 bases from J; bases unmatched to any gene: 7. The CDR3 runs to 15 residues. CDR3 sequence reads: CASSQTSGGYNEQFF. CDR3 DNA: TGTGCCAGCAGCCAAACTAGCGGAGGCTACAATGAGCAGTTCTTC.

This clone was found a few times. The genes are TRBV3-1 (or the pseudogene TRBV3-2) and TRBJ2-2; D not certain. The V end was cut by 9 bases, the J end by 1 base, with 6 bases between. CDR1 LGHDT and CDR2 YNNKEL come from the germline V gene (reference sequence). The CDR3 spans 12 residues. The CDR3 region is CASMVNTGELFF. The CDR3 bases are TGTGCCAGTATGGTGAACACCGGGGAGCTGTTTTTT.

This rearrangement joins TRBV7-9 to TRBJ2-5, with D tentatively TRBD2 (6 bases). The germline V gene encodes CDR1 SEHNR and CDR2 FQNEAQ (reference sequence). The germline V and J ends were trimmed by 1 base and 0 bases, with 12 bases remaining between them. This CDR3 comprises 16 residues. The CDR3 loop reads CASSLGLGGYQETQYF. As DNA, the CDR3 is TGTGCCAGCAGCTTAGGTCTGGGGGGTTACCAAGAGACCCAGTACTTC.

V is TRBV18 and J is TRBJ1-5; TRBD1 agrees at 8 bases. This CDR3 is 16 amino acids long. The junction had 8 bases not matched to a gene; V was cut back by 3 bases and J by 4 bases. CDR1 and CDR2 from the germline V gene are KGHSH and LQKENI. The CDR3 DNA reads TGTGCCAGCTCACCCTCTGGACAGGGTGGTAATCAGCCCCAGCATTTT. Its protein product is CASSPSGQGGNQPQHF.

The chain uses TRBV5-5 and TRBJ2-3, with a weak D call TRBD1 (5 bases). This CDR3 contains 15 residues. The V end was cut by 0 bases, the J end by 1 base, with 9 bases between. Germline assignment: CDR1 SGHKS and CDR2 YYEKEE (reference sequence). The CDR3 DNA sequence: TGTGCCAGCAGCTTGGCAGGGCCAGGCACAGATACGCAGTATTTT. Amino acids: CASSLAGPGTDTQYF.

The CDR3 DNA reads TGTGCCAGCAGCCAAGGAGCGGGGGGGCTCATGGCGCAGTATTTT. This sequence encodes CASSQGAGGLMAQYF. The rearrangement uses TRBV3-1 (or the pseudogene TRBV3-2) and TRBJ2-3, with TRBD2 matching over 10 bases. Germline CDR1 is LGHDT and CDR2 is YNNKEL (reference sequence). V was clipped by 1 base and J by 10 bases; unmatched bases: 8. This CDR3 contains 15 residues.

This chain connects TRBV19 to TRBJ2-5; 9 bases map to TRBD1. This CDR3 spans 13 amino acids. Germline V lookup: CDR1 LNHDA, CDR2 SQIVND (reference sequence). V gave up 5 bases and J gave up 5 bases; unmatched junction bases: 3. The CDR3 protein is CASSPDRGETQYF. CDR3 nucleotides: TGTGCCAGTAGTCCAGACAGGGGGGAGACCCAGTACTTC. Full variable domain (remainder filled in from reference TRBV19 and TRBJ2-5): DGGITQSPKYLFRKEGQNVTLSCEQNLNHDAMYWYRQDPGQGLRLIYYSQIVNDFQKGDIAEGYSVSREKKESFPLTVTSAQKNPTAFYLCASSPDRGETQYFGPGTRLLVL.

This clone has a single count. The gene calls are TRBV24-1 and TRBJ2-1, with TRBD2 matching over 10 bases. The germline V gene has CDR1 KGHDR and CDR2 SFDVKD. This CDR3 is built from 18 residues. After removal of 3 bases from V and 5 bases from J, the junction contained 12 bases not matched to a gene. CDR3 coding DNA: TGTGCCACCAGTGATCCAAATACCGGACTAGCGGAACACAATGAGCAGTTCTTC. Amino acids: CATSDPNTGLAEHNEQFF.

V usage is TRBV5-1 and J usage is TRBJ2-2, with D possibly TRBD1 on 6 matching bases. Trimming took 2 bases from V and 4 from J, leaving 15 bases between them. Per germline, CDR1 SGHRS and CDR2 YFSETQ. The CDR3 length is 16 residues. CDR3 bases: TGCGCCAGCAGCTTCTCAGGGGCTTTTTCCACCGGGGAGCTGTTTTTT. Translating it yields CASSFSGAFSTGELFF.

This clone was observed a single time. V gene TRBV5-6 combines with J gene TRBJ1-6; 8 bases are shared with TRBD1. There are 15 residues in the CDR3. CDR1 is SGHDT, CDR2 YYEEEE, per germline. V dropped 2 bases and J dropped 7; count of bases not matched to a gene: 5. The CDR3 reads CASSLEDRENSPLHF. DNA for the CDR3: TGTGCCAGCAGCTTAGAGGACAGGGAAAATTCACCCCTCCACTTT.

This chain joins TRBV6-6 and TRBJ1-1; TRBD1 agrees at 8 bases. The trim removed 4 bases at V and 11 bases at J, leaving 6 bases unmatched. This CDR3 has 12 amino acids. CDR1 is MNHNY and CDR2 is SVGAGI in the germline V gene (reference sequence). The CDR3 loop reads CASSLPDRVAFF. As DNA, the CDR3 is TGTGCCAGCAGTTTGCCGGACAGGGTTGCTTTCTTT.

This clone was picked up a small number of times. The CDR3 region has the DNA TGCAGCGTTACGGACCCAACTAATGAAAAACTGTTTTTT. Translation: CSVTDPTNEKLFF. V usage is TRBV29-1 and J usage is TRBJ1-4; no firm D call. The germline V and J ends were trimmed by 5 bases and 0 bases, with 7 bases remaining between them. This CDR3 region has 13 residues. Germline V gene data show CDR1 as SQVTM and CDR2 as ANQGSEA.

The chain carries TRBV12-3 or TRBV12-4 and TRBJ1-2; 10 positions agree with TRBD1. This CDR3 is 13 amino acids long. With 6 bases clipped from V and 4 bases from J, the junction kept 2 bases outside the gene matches. CDR3 nucleotides: TGTGCCAGCAGGACAGGGGGCTCCTATGGCTACACCTTC. It yields the protein CASRTGGSYGYTF.

This chain uses TRBV9 with TRBJ2-2; TRBD2 might be the D (7 bases). The CDR3 extends over 18 amino acids. V shed 0 bases and J shed 3 bases, with 18 bases lying between them. Germline CDR1 SGDLS, CDR2 YYNGEE. The CDR3 region has the DNA TGTGCCAGCAGCGTAGTGCGGGGGCGCCCCTCGGACACCGGGGAGCTGTTTTTT. Translation: CASSVVRGRPSDTGELFF.

The chain joins TRBV5-1 to TRBJ2-4; the D gene is possibly TRBD1 (6 bases). The CDR3 spans 12 residues. Trimming shortened V by 4 bases and J by 12 bases, and 14 bases separated the two germline ends. CDR1 is SGHRS and CDR2 is YFSETQ in the germline V gene. CDR3 DNA: TGCGCCAGCAGCCCCGGCCAGGGGCCTCAGTACTTC. Translated: CASSPGQGPQYF.

The chain joins TRBV4-1 to TRBJ1-3; possibly TRBD1 for D (5 bases). The germline V gene encodes CDR1 MGHRA and CDR2 YSYEKL. The CDR3 loop spans 16 amino acids. V lost 1 base and J 0 bases, leaving 10 bases between the germline ends. The CDR3 here is CASSQGGLFSGNTIYF. CDR3 in DNA: TGCGCCAGCAGCCAAGGGGGACTGTTCTCTGGAAACACCATATATTTT.

The J gene is TRBJ2-3, the V gene TRBV7-9; D not resolved. The germline CDR1 and CDR2 sequences are SEHNR and FQNEAQ (reference sequence). Between the trimmed V and J ends, which lost 0 bases and 0 bases, there was a span of 1 base. The CDR3 is made up of 13 amino acids. The CDR3 reads CASSLASTDTQYF. The CDR3, as DNA: TGTGCCAGCAGCTTAGCTAGCACAGATACGCAGTATTTT.

This clone has just a few counts. CDR3 DNA sequence: TGTGCCAGCTCACCAACCCGGACAGGATTAAATACTGAAGCTTTCTTT. This translates into CASSPTRTGLNTEAFF. The V gene is TRBV18, the J gene TRBJ1-1; 7 bases are a match to TRBD1. Germline V gene sequence: CDR1 KGHSH, CDR2 LQKENI. CDR3 length: 16 amino acids. After removal of 2 bases from V and 5 bases from J, the junction contained 11 bases not matched to a gene.

The chain joins TRBV6-5 to TRBJ1-6; the match to TRBD1 covers 10 bases. Trimming at V came to 7 bases and at J to 4 bases, leaving 4 bases not matched to a gene. This CDR3 has 15 residues. Germline V gene data show CDR1 as MNHEY and CDR2 as SVGAGI. CDR3 region: CASMWGQGYNSPLHF. CDR3 coding DNA: TGTGCCAGCATGTGGGGACAGGGGTATAATTCACCCCTCCACTTT.

A single count supports this clone. This chain joins TRBV4-1 and TRBJ1-5; D remains ambiguous. Germline loops: CDR1 MGHRA, CDR2 YSYEKL. V lost 0 bases and J 0 bases, leaving 18 bases between the germline ends. This CDR3 contains 19 residues. The CDR3, as DNA: TGCGCCAGCAGCCAAGATTTCGGAGACCTTAATTATAGCAATCAGCCCCAGCATTTT. Its protein is CASSQDFGDLNYSNQPQHF.

The CDR3 loop is CAAHRGANTGELFF. The DNA for the CDR3 is TGTGCCGCCCACCGGGGGGCGAACACCGGGGAGCTGTTTTTT. V is TRBV11-2 and J is TRBJ2-2; 7 nucleotides line up with TRBD2. Germline V gives CDR1 SGHAT, CDR2 FQNNGV. After removal of 11 bases from V and 0 bases from J, the junction contained 6 bases not matched to a gene. This CDR3 has 14 residues.

The V and J genes are TRBV5-1 and TRBJ2-3, with D possibly being TRBD2 (5 bases). CDR1 SGHRS and CDR2 YFSETQ come from the germline V gene. The CDR3 has 14 amino acids. V dropped 6 bases and J dropped 0 bases, with 11 bases sitting between them. As DNA, the CDR3 is TGCGCCAGCAATGCGGGCCCTAGCACAGATACGCAGTATTTT. It codes for CASNAGPSTDTQYF.

V and J are TRBV9 and TRBJ2-3; D call uncertain. The germline V and J ends were trimmed by 4 bases and 5 bases, with 11 bases remaining between them. Germline lookup yields CDR1 SGDLS and CDR2 YYNGEE. This CDR3 is built from 13 residues. CDR3 loop: CASSLGIGDTQYF. CDR3 sequence (DNA): TGTGCCAGCAGCCTAGGGATTGGAGATACGCAGTATTTT.

V gene TRBV24-1 combines with J gene TRBJ1-5, with D tentatively TRBD1 (5 bases). Germline lookup yields CDR1 KGHDR and CDR2 SFDVKD. V lost 9 bases to trimming and J lost 1 base, with 6 bases between them. The CDR3 contains 12 residues. CDR3 protein: CATSGSNQPQHF. The DNA of the CDR3 is TGTGCCACCTCAGGGAGCAATCAGCCCCAGCATTTT.

The chain has TRBV6-6 and TRBJ1-2, with D perhaps TRBD1 (5 bases). The CDR3 is 16 residues long. V was cut by 6 bases and J by 0 bases, with 17 bases left in between. CDR1 and CDR2 from the germline V gene are MNHNY and SVGAGI (reference sequence). CDR3 coding DNA: TGTGCCAGCAGGGGGACGGCTCCCCCTTCTAACTATGGCTACACCTTC. As protein: CASRGTAPPSNYGYTF.

This chain uses TRBV14 with TRBJ2-3; D remains ambiguous. Trimming took 4 bases from V and 2 from J, leaving 10 bases between them. Germline V CDR1 and CDR2: SGHDN, FVKESK. The CDR3 length is 14 residues. This CDR3 reads CASSLVGTTDTQYF. CDR3 nucleotides: TGTGCCAGCAGCCTGGTGGGAACCACAGATACGCAGTATTTT.